One and the same sample provided the 10 T cell receptor beta chains below, sequenced in a study of T cells in Graves' hyperthyroidism and ophthalmopathy. Researchers took RNA transcripts and amplified the TCR beta CDR3 regions from them. When the TCR CDR3 underwent first-round RT-PCR, the HTBI primer set was used. TCRdb analysed the multiplex PCR reads with MiXCR anew, one entry per CDR3 protein. The sample carries roughly 100,000 distinct CDR3 sequences, 40% to 50% recorded once. Specimen: blood. The receptors stem from a man in his forties or fifties with Graves' hyperthyroidism.

This clonotype was observed a few times. The conserved closing phenylalanine or tryptophan is absent in this CDR3, likely reflecting a read error. The DNA is omitted, as the CDR3 cannot be located on it reliably, and the CDR3 follows TCRdb's listing. The chain couples TRBV20-1 to TRBJ2-1; the table's D call, TRBD2, has no DNA check behind it. The CDR3 spans 8 residues, counting both ends. The germline gives CDR1 DFQATT, CDR2 SNEGSKA (reference sequence). The CDR3: CSAERLAG.

Regarding this clonotype: A much larger clone differs by one base, so this may be a read error. The rearrangement joins TRBV11-2 to TRBJ2-3; 9 positions agree with TRBD2. CDR3 length equals 17 residues. Germline V gene sequence: CDR1 SGHAT, CDR2 FQNNGV. The CDR3 reads CASSSAPGLADTGTQYF. Written as DNA, the CDR3 is TGTGCCAGCAGCTCGGCCCCGGGACTAGCAGATACAGGTACGCAGTATTTT.

Many counts were recorded for this clonotype. The chain combines TRBV5-4 with TRBJ2-2; D tentatively fits TRBD1 or TRBD2 (5 bases each). The V end lost 3 bases, the J end lost 6 bases, and 12 bases lay between the germline ends. The CDR3 has 14 residues. Germline CDR1 and CDR2: SGHNT and YYREEE (reference sequence). CDR3 residues: CASSSGTSPGELFF. The DNA of the CDR3 is TGTGCCAGCAGCTCCGGGACCAGCCCCGGGGAGCTGTTTTTT. The full variable domain, in which reference TRBV5-4 and TRBJ2-2 provide the parts outside the CDR3, is ETGVTQSPTHLIKTRGQQVTLRCSSQSGHNTVSWYQQALGQGPQFIFQYYREEENGRGNFPPRFSGLQFPNYSSELNVNALELDDSALYLCASSSGTSPGELFFGEGSRLTVL.

This clonotype has ten or more counts. The chain uses TRBV3-1 and TRBJ2-5, with D tentatively TRBD2 (6 bases). Germline V lookup: CDR1 LGHDT, CDR2 YNNKEL (reference sequence). The CDR3 covers 13 residues. V was trimmed by 1 base and J by 5 bases, leaving 8 bases between them. CDR3 DNA sequence: TGTGCCAGCAGCCAAGCGGGACTGGAGACCCAGTACTTC. Translating it yields CASSQAGLETQYF.

In its sample, this clonotype was seen many times. The J gene is TRBJ2-3, the V gene TRBV9; D not certain. This CDR3 has 12 amino acids. Trimming took 0 bases from V and 3 from J, leaving 2 bases between them. Germline assignment: CDR1 SGDLS and CDR2 YYNGEE. The CDR3 bases are TGTGCCAGCAGCGTAGAAACAGATACGCAGTATTTT. This encodes CASSVETDTQYF.

The V call is TRBV7-3, the J call TRBJ2-5, with TRBD1 identical over 10 bases. Germline CDR1 and CDR2: SGHTA and FQGTGA. This CDR3 is 14 amino acids long. Trimming removed 4 bases from V and 5 bases from J; junction bases left unmatched: 4. CDR3: CASSWTGGTETQYF. Written as DNA, the CDR3 is TGTGCCAGCAGCTGGACAGGGGGGACTGAGACCCAGTACTTC. The variable domain in full, with the rest retrieved from reference TRBV7-3 and TRBJ2-5, is GAGVSQTPSNKVTEKGKYVELRCDPISGHTALYWYRQSLGQGPEFLIYFQGTGAADDSGLPNDRFFAVRPEGSVSTLKIQRTERGDSAVYLCASSWTGGTETQYFGPGTRLLVL.

This clonotype occurred many times. V gene TRBV6-5 combines with J gene TRBJ1-1; 8 bases are a match to TRBD1. Germline assignment: CDR1 MNHEY and CDR2 SVGAGI. CDR3 size: 15 residues. The V segment lost 5 bases and the J segment 8 bases; nucleotides outside the gene matches: 13. Here the CDR3 reads CASSPGTGSAREAFF. In DNA, the CDR3 is TGTGCCAGCAGTCCGGGGACAGGCTCAGCCCGGGAAGCTTTCTTT.

Points on this clonotype: The junction departs from germline at one end; a sequencing error may be responsible. The chain carries TRBV7-6 and TRBJ2-3, with TRBD1 identical over 7 bases. The germline CDR1 and CDR2 sequences are SGHVS and FNYEAQ. CDR3 size: 15 residues. The CDR3 DNA is TGTGCCAGCAGCCCGGGACAGACAGGCACAGATACGCTGTATTTT. Translation: CASSPGQTGTDTLYF.

Notes on this clonotype: This may be a read error, as it is one base from a much larger clone. V and J are TRBV28 and TRBJ2-7; 7 bases line up with TRBD2. The CDR3 totals 14 residues. Per germline, CDR1 MDHEN and CDR2 SYDVKM. CDR3 in amino acids: CASSFGTTLYEQCF. In DNA, the CDR3 is TGTGCCAGCAGTTTTGGGACTACCCTTTACGAGCAGTGCTTC.

This clonotype was observed once. The chain is built from TRBV9 and TRBJ2-5; 11 nucleotides line up with TRBD2. The CDR3 contains 17 residues. Germline V gene sequence: CDR1 SGDLS, CDR2 YYNGEE. Germline trimming cut 4 bases from V and 4 bases from J; bases unmatched to any gene: 12. In DNA, the CDR3 is TGTGCCAGCAGCTTAGCGGGAGGGGAGGGGAGGCGAGAGACCCAGTACTTC. Translation gives CASSLAGGEGRRETQYF.